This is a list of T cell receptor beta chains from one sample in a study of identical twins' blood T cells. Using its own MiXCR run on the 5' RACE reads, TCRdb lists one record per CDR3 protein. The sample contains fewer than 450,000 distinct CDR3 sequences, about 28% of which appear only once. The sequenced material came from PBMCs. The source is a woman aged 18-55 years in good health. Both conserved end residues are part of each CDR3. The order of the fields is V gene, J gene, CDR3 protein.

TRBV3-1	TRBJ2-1	CASSQEGGVSYNEQFF
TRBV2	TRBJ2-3	CASSDPSGDGLRSTDTQYF
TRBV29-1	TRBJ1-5	CSVADLGGQPQHF
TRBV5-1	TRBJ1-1	CASSFEVGGTEAFF
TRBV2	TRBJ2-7	CASSESGGGLHEQYF
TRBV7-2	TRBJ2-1	CASSLEGNEQFF
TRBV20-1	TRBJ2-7	CSATGLAGVGEQYF
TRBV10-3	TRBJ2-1	CAIRVRLGDDEQFF
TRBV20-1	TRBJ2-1	CSARAGVHNEQFF
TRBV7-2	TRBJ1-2	CASSPLSSFGYTF
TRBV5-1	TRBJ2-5	CASSSPKNSQETQYF
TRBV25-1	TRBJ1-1	CASKGSGLAFF
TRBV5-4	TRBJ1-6	CASSAGKYNSPLHF
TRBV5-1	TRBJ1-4	CASNFGTDEKLFF
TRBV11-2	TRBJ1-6	CASSVTGRGGSPLHF
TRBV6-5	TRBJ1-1	CASSLRRPHEAFF